This T cell receptor beta chain was captured by sequencing in a study of cytomegalovirus exposure and HLA in healthy donors. Study-wide results and caveats: Later on, a genetic analysis was performed. It linked a missense variant in DCLRE1C with V- and J-gene trimming of TCR beta.

V shed 3 bases and J 6 bases; nucleotides not matched to a gene: 2. CDR1 is SGHKS and CDR2 is YYEKEE in the germline V gene (reference sequence). CDR3 length equals 12 residues. As concerns this clone: The antigen remains unidentified.

A multiplex PCR was run with 60 Vbeta primers and 13 Jbeta primers. Profiled with immunoSEQ multiplex PCR; TCRdb holds only in-frame clones, not every one. In the table there are about 150,000 clones, roughly 77% of which are singletons. Sequenced sample: PBMCs. This sequence joins TRBV5-5 and TRBJ2-7; TRBD1 matches at 8 bases. The TCR was taken from a woman between 45 and 60 years old in good health and CMV-seropositive. CDR3 protein: CASSWTGLEQYF. As DNA, the CDR3 is TGTGCCAGCAGCTGGACAGGGCTCGAGCAGTACTTC.